Reported below is one T cell receptor (beta chain). Authors' analysis steps: Estimation of nucleated cell counts was performed using reference gene primer amplification. Sequencing used immunoSEQ multiplex PCR; TCRdb keeps in-frame clones, though not all of them. The V and J calls and clone size were taken over from that table, and D and trimming were inferred from the DNA. The sample contains under 300,000 clones, about 86% of which appear only once. Trimming took off 9 bases at V and 2 bases at J, with 9 bases between the two ends. This CDR3 comprises 13 residues. CDR1 and CDR2 (germline): KGHDR, SFDVKD. The sample comes from a study of blood T cell repertoires in COVID-19. Across the whole study: Sites in the United States, Italy and Spain provided acute and convalescent COVID-19 samples. T cells, B-cell-depleted T cells, or PBMCs provided the cDNA or gDNA that served as material.

This chain uses TRBV24-1 with TRBJ1-4, with D possibly being TRBD1 (6 bases). Sequencing used peripheral blood. The sequence was obtained from a man aged 55 to 70 with acute or convalescent COVID-19. CDR3 residues: CATADRTNEKLFF. As DNA, the CDR3 is TGTGCCACCGCTGACAGGACTAATGAAAAACTGTTTTTT.